This passage covers 18 T cell receptor beta chains from one sample sequenced in a study of T-cell reconstitution after alpha-beta-depleted transplantation in children. Unique molecular identifiers were incorporated into the prepared TCRbeta library. A single record per CDR3 protein comes from TCRdb applying MiXCR to the PCR reads. The data show 700,000 to 950,000 distinct CDR3 sequences, with about 15% seen just once and approximately 5% held by the top ten. The input for sequencing was PBMCs, mostly from graft donor cells, taken 360 days after TCRalphabeta/CD19-depleted stem cell transplant. The receptor source for this set is a male patient aged 5 to 17 who had a stem cell transplant for acute lymphoblastic leukemia, so the T cells may come from the graft donor.

This clonotype was detected only a few times. The rearrangement links TRBV5-5 to TRBJ2-7; perhaps TRBD2 as D (6 bases). The CDR3 totals 14 residues. The ends were cut back, 1 base at V and 3 bases at J, with 11 bases in the middle. Germline CDR1 is SGHKS and CDR2 is YYEKEE (reference sequence). CDR3 residues: CASSLRGLFYEQYF. In nucleotides, the CDR3 is TGTGCCAGCAGCTTGCGGGGACTGTTCTACGAGCAGTACTTC. The whole variable domain, remainder taken from reference TRBV5-5 and TRBJ2-7, is DAGVTQSPTHLIKTRGQQVTLRCSPISGHKSVSWYQQVLGQGPQFIFQYYEKEERGRGNFPDRFSARQFPNYSSELNVNALLLGDSALYLCASSLRGLFYEQYFGPGTRLTVT.

The table lists this clonotype with many counts. The V call is TRBV5-1, the J call TRBJ1-1; TRBD1 might be the D (5 bases). The CDR3 consists of 13 residues. The V gene's germline CDR1 is SGHRS and CDR2 YFSETQ. Trimming pared 7 bases from V and 0 bases from J, leaving 10 bases between. The CDR3 nucleotides are TGCGCCAGCGGATCAGGGTTGAACACTGAAGCTTTCTTT. Its translation is CASGSGLNTEAFF. The full variable domain, in which reference TRBV5-1 and TRBJ1-1 provide the parts outside the CDR3, is KAGVTQTPRYLIKTRGQQVTLSCSPISGHRSVSWYQQTPGQGLQFLFEYFSETQRNKGNFPGRFSGRQFSNSRSEMNVSTLELGDSALYLCASGSGLNTEAFFGQGTRLTVV.

The chain uses TRBV20-1 and TRBJ2-7; 10 bases map to TRBD2. Germline V gene sequence: CDR1 DFQATT, CDR2 SNEGSKA (reference sequence). With 2 bases clipped from V and 6 bases from J, the junction kept 10 bases outside the gene matches. The length of the CDR3 is 15 residues. In DNA, the CDR3 is TGCAGTGCTAGAAGAACTAGCGGGATACCGAGCGAGCAGTACTTC. Amino acids: CSARRTSGIPSEQYF.

The gene calls are TRBV13 and TRBJ1-2, with D possibly TRBD1 on 5 matching bases. The V gene lost 5 bases and the J gene lost 2 bases, with 12 bases spanning the gap. The CDR3 is 14 amino acids. In germline, CDR1 is PRHDT, CDR2 FYEKMQ (reference sequence). CDR3 amino acids: CASSPRGTNYGYTF. The CDR3 coding sequence is TGTGCCAGCAGCCCAAGGGGCACGAACTATGGCTACACCTTC.

This clonotype was counted only a few times. The chain uses TRBV7-9 and TRBJ2-3, with TRBD1 identical over 9 bases. The V segment lost 5 bases and the J segment 2 bases; nucleotides outside the gene matches: 8. Germline lookup yields CDR1 SEHNR and CDR2 FQNEAQ (reference sequence). The CDR3 totals 16 residues. This CDR3 reads CASSETGGIDTDTQYF. The CDR3 coding sequence is TGTGCCAGCAGCGAGACAGGGGGAATTGACACAGATACGCAGTATTTT.

This clonotype was seen repeatedly, ten times or more. The chain recombines TRBV5-1 with TRBJ1-6; TRBD1 aligns across 7 bases. Germline CDR1 and CDR2: SGHRS and YFSETQ. V gave up 0 bases and J gave up 7 bases; unmatched junction bases: 4. This CDR3 region has 15 residues. CDR3 nucleotides: TGCGCCAGCAGCTTGGGGGACAGTCGGAATTCACCCCTCCACTTT. Encoded protein: CASSLGDSRNSPLHF.

This clonotype occurred many times. The genes are TRBV7-2 and TRBJ2-1; D is undetermined. The CDR3 covers 12 residues. The V and J ends lost 5 bases and 5 bases respectively, with 7 bases between them. Germline V CDR1 and CDR2: SGHTA, FQGNSA. The CDR3 loop reads CASSPRNNEQFF. In DNA form, the CDR3 reads TGTGCCAGCAGCCCCAGGAACAATGAGCAGTTCTTC.

Worth noting for this clonotype: One end of the junction varies from germline; a read error may be responsible. The chain combines TRBV12-3 or TRBV12-4 with TRBJ2-2, with a tentative D call TRBD2 (5 bases). The length of the CDR3 is 19 residues. The CDR3 coding sequence is TGTGCCTGCAGCAGGTCGGGGAACCTCGCTATGGATATAACCGGGGAGCTGTTTTTT. It yields the protein CACSRSGNLAMDITGELFF.

This clonotype was detected only a few times. This chain links TRBV20-1 with TRBJ2-3; 8 nucleotides agree with TRBD2. J gave up 6 bases and V 5 bases, and 7 bases lay outside the gene matches. Germline CDR1 and CDR2: DFQATT and SNEGSKA (reference sequence). The CDR3 spans 13 residues. CDR3 sequence reads: CSACKTSVDTQYF. CDR3 in DNA: TGCAGTGCTTGCAAGACTAGCGTGGATACGCAGTATTTT.

The chain couples TRBV7-6 to TRBJ2-7; D call uncertain. CDR1 SGHVS and CDR2 FNYEAQ come from the germline V gene. The V end was cut by 0 bases, the J end by 3 bases, with 6 bases between. The CDR3 has 13 amino acids. The CDR3 region is CASSLATHYEQYF. CDR3 DNA sequence: TGTGCCAGCAGCTTAGCAACTCACTACGAGCAGTACTTC.

The rearrangement links TRBV12-3 or TRBV12-4 to TRBJ2-1; D call uncertain. Deletions cut 1 base from V and 10 bases from J, with 11 bases between. The CDR3 extends over 13 amino acids. In DNA form, the CDR3 reads TGTGCCAGCAGTTTAGGTTTTTGCTGGGAGCAGTTCTTC. Its translation is CASSLGFCWEQFF.

In its sample, this clonotype was seen a few times. The rearrangement joins TRBV10-2 to TRBJ2-7, with 7 bases matching TRBD2. The V gene's germline CDR1 is WSHSY and CDR2 SAAADI. The CDR3 is 14 amino acids. V lost 6 bases, J lost 4 bases, and 9 bases stayed unmatched. The CDR3 DNA sequence: TGCGCCAGCAGCACCCTAGCGGACCTGTACGAGCAGTACTTC. Translation gives CASSTLADLYEQYF.

This clonotype showed up just a few times. The chain combines TRBV12-3 or TRBV12-4 with TRBJ2-5; 8 bases are shared with TRBD1. The CDR3 loop spans 12 amino acids. Trimming removed 4 bases from V and 5 bases from J; junction bases left unmatched: 0. The DNA of the CDR3 is TGTGCCAGCAGTTACAGGGGGGAGACCCAGTACTTC. Translation: CASSYRGETQYF.

This clonotype has a handful of counts. The V and J genes are TRBV18 and TRBJ1-1; no definite D call. The CDR3 contains 13 residues. Trimming removed 6 bases at V and 3 bases at J, with 11 bases between. Germline V gene lookup returns CDR1 KGHSH and CDR2 LQKENI. The CDR3 region is CASSLWEDTEAFF. The CDR3 DNA reads as TGTGCCAGCTCTCTCTGGGAGGACACTGAAGCTTTCTTT.

This clonotype has a count of ten or more. This sequence joins TRBV5-1 and TRBJ2-1; 9 bases line up with TRBD1. CDR1 and CDR2 from the germline V gene are SGHRS and YFSETQ. The trim removed 3 bases at V and 5 bases at J, leaving 3 bases unmatched. The CDR3 extends over 14 amino acids. CDR3 residues: CASSSGQGDNEQFF. Here the CDR3 DNA reads TGCGCCAGCAGCTCGGGACAGGGAGACAATGAGCAGTTCTTC.

The chain employs TRBV29-1 and TRBJ2-7, with 11 bases matching TRBD2. This CDR3 comprises 15 residues. Germline V gene data show CDR1 as SQVTM and CDR2 as ANQGSEA. V lost 3 bases, J lost 0 bases, and 4 bases stayed unmatched. CDR3 sequence (DNA): TGCAGCGTTGAGACGACTAGCGGGGCCTCCTACGAGCAGTACTTC. This encodes CSVETTSGASYEQYF.

Concerning this clonotype itself: Germline and junction disagree at one end, which may indicate a read error. The chain has TRBV12-3 or TRBV12-4 and TRBJ2-5; maybe TRBD2 (5 bases). The CDR3 totals 14 residues. The CDR3 spells CASLDYTTPEIQYF. The CDR3, as DNA: TGTGCCAGCCTAGACTATACAACTCCGGAGATCCAGTACTTC.

A few counts support this clonotype. The chain joins TRBV5-1 to TRBJ2-1; the D is unclear. The CDR3 spans 16 residues. The germline V gene encodes CDR1 SGHRS and CDR2 YFSETQ. V dropped 4 bases and J dropped 3 bases, with 17 bases sitting between them. The CDR3 reads CASSPGNLANYNEQFF. CDR3 coding DNA: TGCGCCAGCAGCCCGGGCAACTTGGCCAACTACAATGAGCAGTTCTTC.